Below, 25 T cell receptor beta chains from the same sample are listed, as sequenced in a study of blood T cell repertoires in COVID-19. Repertoires were generated with immunoSEQ multiplex PCR, while TCRdb's copy carries only in-frame clones and drops some. The table shows 200,000 to 250,000 clones, with 70% to 90% occurring only once. Sample: peripheral blood. The source is a man between 18 and 35 years old with active or convalescent COVID-19.

The genes are TRBV11-2 and TRBJ1-1; no clear D gene. CDR1 is SGHAT, CDR2 FQNNGV, per germline. V lost 1 base to trimming and J lost 5 bases, with 23 bases between them. The CDR3 sequence is 18 residues long. The CDR3 loop reads CASSLVRTPVAGITEAFF. Written as DNA, the CDR3 is TGTGCCAGCAGCTTAGTCCGGACCCCAGTCGCGGGTATAACTGAAGCTTTCTTT.

This clone appeared once. This chain joins TRBV30 and TRBJ2-7, with 9 bases lining up with TRBD1. Per germline, CDR1 GTSNPN and CDR2 SVGIG (reference sequence). V was clipped by 1 base and J by 2 bases; unmatched bases: 3. The CDR3 consists of 14 residues. The CDR3 loop is CAWSAGQGAYEQYF. The CDR3, as DNA: TGTGCCTGGAGTGCGGGACAGGGTGCCTACGAGCAGTACTTC.

This clone occurred once. V usage is TRBV5-4 and J usage is TRBJ2-2; D remains unclear. Germline-derived CDR1 and CDR2 are SGHNT and YYREEE (reference sequence). There are 15 residues in the CDR3. V gave up 2 bases and J gave up 6 bases, with 14 bases separating them. The CDR3 DNA reads TGTGCCAGCAGCTTTGAGAGCAATCCGGCCGGGGAGCTGTTTTTT. This gives the protein CASSFESNPAGELFF. Supplemented by reference TRBV5-4 and TRBJ2-2, the full variable domain reads ETGVTQSPTHLIKTRGQQVTLRCSSQSGHNTVSWYQQALGQGPQFIFQYYREEENGRGNFPPRFSGLQFPNYSSELNVNALELDDSALYLCASSFESNPAGELFFGEGSRLTVL.

J is TRBJ2-5 and V is TRBV6-4, with D possibly being TRBD2 (5 bases). V dropped 7 bases and J dropped 0 bases, with 24 bases sitting between them. The CDR3 extends over 18 amino acids. Germline V gene lookup returns CDR1 MRHNA and CDR2 SNTAGT. CDR3 sequence: CASKGVDGGSADQETQYF. The CDR3 region has the DNA TGTGCCAGCAAGGGAGTTGACGGAGGCTCGGCAGACCAAGAGACCCAGTACTTC.

V usage is TRBV3-1 (or the pseudogene TRBV3-2) and J usage is TRBJ2-2, with 14 bases identical to TRBD2. The germline V gene has CDR1 LGHDT and CDR2 YNNKEL (reference sequence). The trim removed 4 bases at V and 4 bases at J, leaving 2 bases unmatched. There are 16 residues in the CDR3. CDR3 in DNA: TGTGCCAGCAGCCGGGGACTAGCGGGAGTCACCGGGGAGCTGTTTTTT. Translated: CASSRGLAGVTGELFF.

The chain carries TRBV20-1 and TRBJ2-7; no clear D gene. Trimming left V 3 bases short and J 6 bases short, with 12 bases between. The CDR3 totals 12 residues. Germline CDR1 reads DFQATT; CDR2 reads SNEGSKA (reference sequence). The CDR3 DNA is TGCAGTGCTAGTCCCAGGCAAGGCGAGCAGTACTTC. Protein sequence: CSASPRQGEQYF.

This clone was recorded a few times. The chain recombines TRBV18 with TRBJ2-7, with 9 bases fitting TRBD1. V trimming: 3 bases; J trimming: 2 bases; junction bases outside the gene matches: 2. This CDR3 contains 14 residues. Germline V lookup: CDR1 KGHSH, CDR2 LQKENI. CDR3 loop: CASSPGQGPYEQYF. The CDR3 DNA follows: TGTGCCAGCTCACCGGGACAGGGTCCCTACGAGCAGTACTTC.

The chain uses TRBV5-1 and TRBJ1-2, with 8 bases lining up with TRBD1. The germline V gene encodes CDR1 SGHRS and CDR2 YFSETQ. The CDR3 consists of 14 residues. With V trimmed by 0 bases and J by 6 bases, 4 bases remained unmatched. The CDR3 spells CASSLEGTGDGYTF. CDR3 in DNA: TGCGCCAGCAGCTTGGAAGGGACAGGCGATGGCTACACCTTC. Based on the CDR3 plus reference TRBV5-1 and TRBJ1-2, the full variable domain is KAGVTQTPRYLIKTRGQQVTLSCSPISGHRSVSWYQQTPGQGLQFLFEYFSETQRNKGNFPGRFSGRQFSNSRSEMNVSTLELGDSALYLCASSLEGTGDGYTFGSGTRLTVV.

This sequence joins TRBV5-5 and TRBJ2-7; 9 bases are shared with TRBD1. Germline V gene data show CDR1 as SGHKS and CDR2 as YYEKEE (reference sequence). J was trimmed by 7 bases and V by 4 bases; bases with no gene match: 12. CDR3 length equals 15 residues. The CDR3 reads CASSPRGQGPWEQYF. Here the CDR3 DNA reads TGTGCCAGCAGCCCGCGGGGACAGGGCCCTTGGGAGCAGTACTTC.

Only a few counts were recorded for this clone. This chain links TRBV5-1 with TRBJ1-2, with 11 bases aligning to TRBD1. The CDR3 is made up of 16 amino acids. Germline V gene lookup returns CDR1 SGHRS and CDR2 YFSETQ. The trim removed 7 bases at V and 7 bases at J, leaving 15 bases unmatched. The chain's CDR3 is CASHTTPGQGGRGYTF. DNA of the CDR3: TGCGCCAGCCACACGACGCCGGGACAGGGGGGTCGTGGCTACACCTTC.

This clone was counted once. V is TRBV27 and J is TRBJ2-1, with D possibly matching TRBD1 (6 bases). This CDR3 has 13 amino acids. The ends were cut back, 2 bases at V and 5 bases at J, with 7 bases in the middle. The V gene's germline CDR1 is MNHEY and CDR2 SMNVEV (reference sequence). CDR3 sequence: CASSLGGHNEQFF. The CDR3 DNA is TGTGCCAGCAGTTTAGGGGGCCACAATGAGCAGTTCTTC.

The V call is TRBV5-1, the J call TRBJ2-6; D remains unclear. Trimming removed 0 bases from V and 0 bases from J, with 7 bases in between. In germline, CDR1 is SGHRS, CDR2 YFSETQ. The CDR3 sequence is 16 residues long. CDR3 coding DNA: TGCGCCAGCAGCTTGGAGTGGAGCTCTGGGGCCAACGTCCTGACTTTC. It specifies CASSLEWSSGANVLTF.

As DNA, the CDR3 is TGTGCCAGCAGCCAAGATACAGGATTAAATTCACCCCTCCACTTT. Its translation is CASSQDTGLNSPLHF. The chain joins TRBV4-2 to TRBJ1-6; maybe TRBD1 (5 bases). This CDR3 has 15 amino acids. CDR1 is LGHNA, CDR2 YNFKEQ, per germline. V lost 0 bases, J lost 7 bases, and 10 bases lay in between.

The CDR3 sequence: CATSNAKGSGNEPYGYTF. Here the CDR3 DNA reads TGTGCCACCAGCAACGCGAAAGGATCAGGGAACGAGCCCTATGGCTACACCTTC. V gene TRBV24-1 combines with J gene TRBJ1-2, with D maybe TRBD1 (5 bases). The CDR3 contains 18 residues. V was shortened by 7 bases and J by 4 bases, with 27 bases between the two germline ends. In germline, CDR1 is KGHDR, CDR2 SFDVKD.

The DNA of the CDR3 is TGTGCCAGCAGTCCACAACTTCAGGCAGGGTGGTCCTATGGCTACACCTTC. Its protein is CASSPQLQAGWSYGYTF. The V call is TRBV27, the J call TRBJ1-2, with D perhaps TRBD1 (5 bases). Between the trimmed V and J ends, which lost 5 bases and 4 bases, there was a span of 23 bases. Germline V gives CDR1 MNHEY, CDR2 SMNVEV (reference sequence). There are 17 residues in the CDR3.

CDR3 nucleotide sequence: TGTGCCAGTAGTAGGCGGGAGGGTAACACCGGGGAGCTGTTTTTT. It yields the protein CASSRREGNTGELFF. The chain combines TRBV19 with TRBJ2-2; 9 bases agree with TRBD2. The CDR3 contains 15 residues. Losses at the gene ends were 4 bases for V and 2 bases for J; bases not matched to a gene: 2. Germline-derived CDR1 and CDR2 are LNHDA and SQIVND (reference sequence).

The CDR3 sequence is CASSSSELAKNIQYF. The CDR3 nucleotides are TGTGCCAGCAGTTCAAGCGAGCTAGCCAAAAACATTCAGTACTTC. This chain links TRBV27 with TRBJ2-4; D gene uncertain. The V end lost 4 bases, the J end lost 0 bases, and 10 bases lay between the germline ends. This CDR3 comprises 15 residues. Germline loops: CDR1 MNHEY, CDR2 SMNVEV (reference sequence).

The gene calls are TRBV30 and TRBJ1-6; D unclear. The CDR3 loop spans 13 amino acids. V was shortened by 4 bases and J by 7 bases, with 11 bases between the two germline ends. In germline, CDR1 is GTSNPN, CDR2 SVGIG (reference sequence). The CDR3 region has the DNA TGTGCCTGGATTCGGGGAAGGAATTCACCCCTCCACTTT. It translates to CAWIRGRNSPLHF.

This clone was counted once. The genes are TRBV2 and TRBJ1-4; D is undetermined. Trimming removed 6 bases from V and 3 bases from J, with 11 bases in between. Looked up from germline, CDR1 is SNHLY and CDR2 is FYNNEI. This CDR3 comprises 14 residues. CDR3 loop: CASSFRSANEKLFF. The DNA of the CDR3 is TGTGCCAGCAGCTTCAGGTCGGCTAATGAAAAACTGTTTTTT.

The chain couples TRBV3-1 (or the pseudogene TRBV3-2) to TRBJ2-3; possible D gene TRBD1, 5 bases. V was pared by 2 bases and J by 4 bases, with 13 bases between. CDR1 LGHDT and CDR2 YNNKEL come from the germline V gene (reference sequence). The CDR3 extends over 15 amino acids. DNA for the CDR3: TGTGCCAGCAGCCAAACCCTCAAAGGGGCAGATACGCAGTATTTT. Translation gives CASSQTLKGADTQYF.

The V gene is TRBV3-1 (or the pseudogene TRBV3-2), the J gene TRBJ2-3; 8 bases are a match to TRBD2. Trimming cost V 8 bases and J 4 bases; bases outside gene matches: 5. The length of the CDR3 is 13 residues. Germline CDR1 LGHDT, CDR2 YNNKEL (reference sequence). In nucleotides, the CDR3 is TGTGCCAGCCGGAGAGCGGGAGCAGATACGCAGTATTTT. It is translated as CASRRAGADTQYF.

The chain has TRBV19 and TRBJ2-7; D is uncertain. Germline CDR1 and CDR2: LNHDA and SQIVND (reference sequence). The V gene lost 5 bases and the J gene lost 2 bases, with 10 bases spanning the gap. The CDR3 totals 13 residues. CDR3 region: CASSSEFPYEQYF. CDR3 coding DNA: TGTGCCAGTAGTTCCGAGTTTCCCTACGAGCAGTACTTC.

The CDR3 spells CASSPLGGGGNYGYTF. DNA for the CDR3: TGTGCCAGCAGCCCACTCGGTGGAGGGGGCAACTATGGCTACACCTTC. The chain couples TRBV9 to TRBJ1-2; 7 bases fit TRBD1. Germline V gene data show CDR1 as SGDLS and CDR2 as YYNGEE. The CDR3 is made up of 16 amino acids. The J segment lost 2 bases and the V segment lost 4 bases, leaving 11 bases of the junction unmatched.

V and J are TRBV7-3 and TRBJ2-5; the D is unclear. The V gene lost 5 bases and the J gene lost 4 bases, with 8 bases spanning the gap. This CDR3 contains 12 residues. CDR1 and CDR2 (germline): SGHTA, FQGTGA. The CDR3 loop reads CASSPDSETQYF. CDR3 in DNA: TGTGCCAGCAGCCCAGATTCAGAGACCCAGTACTTC. The full variable domain, rest sourced from reference TRBV7-3 and TRBJ2-5, is GAGVSQTPSNKVTEKGKYVELRCDPISGHTALYWYRQSLGQGPEFLIYFQGTGAADDSGLPNDRFFAVRPEGSVSTLKIQRTERGDSAVYLCASSPDSETQYFGPGTRLLVL.

This clone occurred a few times. Written as DNA, the CDR3 is TGTGCCAGCAGCCCACCGGCTAGTGGCCCCTATGGCTACACCTTC. It yields the protein CASSPPASGPYGYTF. The rearrangement joins TRBV6-2 or TRBV6-3 to TRBJ1-2; D gene uncertain. In germline, CDR1 is MNHEY, CDR2 SVGEGT. The CDR3 extends over 15 amino acids. Trimming took off 6 bases at V and 4 bases at J, with 18 bases between the two ends.